These 3 T cell receptor beta chains came from one sample sequenced in a study of technical replicates of blood from a handful of donors. Some clones are missing from TCRdb's copy, which holds only in-frame ones; the method was immunoSEQ multiplex PCR. The sample holds 99,000 or so clones; 95% are singletons and the top ten take over 0.2%. The specimen sequenced was T cells isolated from PBMCs. The receptors here all came from a human donor in good health.

The J gene is TRBJ2-6, the V gene TRBV6-6; a weak D match, TRBD1 (5 bases). Germline V lookup: CDR1 MNHNY, CDR2 SVGAGI (reference sequence). V lost 0 bases and J lost 4, with 7 bases in between. CDR3 length: 15 residues. The CDR3 loop reads CASSYSKGGANVLTF. For the CDR3, the DNA is TGTGCCAGCAGTTACTCGAAGGGGGGGGCCAACGTCCTGACTTTC.

This rearrangement joins TRBV6-5 to TRBJ1-4; D ambiguous. V was shortened by 9 bases and J by 5 bases, with 16 bases between the two germline ends. From germline, CDR1 is MNHEY and CDR2 SVGAGI. The CDR3 is 14 amino acids. The CDR3 DNA reads TGTGCCAGTGGTACTCTGCTTCCCAATGAAAAACTGTTTTTT. Its protein is CASGTLLPNEKLFF.

This rearrangement joins TRBV6-5 to TRBJ2-7; weak D call: TRBD2 (5 bases). The V gene's germline CDR1 is MNHEY and CDR2 SVGAGI. V was shortened by 4 bases and J by 5 bases, with 9 bases between the two germline ends. The CDR3 contains 12 residues. CDR3 bases: TGTGCCAGCAGTTCCTCGACTAACGAGCAGTACTTC. Encoded protein: CASSSSTNEQYF.